The next 14 T cell receptor beta chains were all read from a single sample in a study of T-cell reconstitution after alpha-beta-depleted transplantation in children. Using unique molecular identifiers, the investigators prepared the TCRbeta library. MiXCR was run by TCRdb on the PCR reads, yielding one entry per CDR3 protein. The sample gives about 360,000 distinct CDR3 sequences, about 14% of which show up once; 4% to 5.5% is in the top ten. The specimen was PBMCs, collected from the stem cell graft. The origin of the receptors is a human donor who donated a stem cell graft to a child with Fanconi anemia.

This clonotype has ten or more counts. The chain couples TRBV5-1 to TRBJ2-3; 7 bases align to TRBD1. V lost 2 bases and J lost 4; bases outside the gene matches: 7. The CDR3 is 15 amino acids. Germline CDR1 and CDR2: SGHRS and YFSETQ. This CDR3 reads CASSFRQGFADTQYF. The CDR3 DNA follows: TGCGCCAGCAGCTTCCGACAGGGCTTCGCAGATACGCAGTATTTT.

This clonotype was seen many times. This sequence joins TRBV5-1 and TRBJ2-1; no reliable D call. With 4 bases removed from V and 6 bases from J, the gap between germline ends came to 11 bases. Germline loops: CDR1 SGHRS, CDR2 YFSETQ. The CDR3 runs 13 residues. The CDR3 sequence: CASSPPSTNEQFF. CDR3 DNA sequence: TGCGCCAGCAGCCCCCCCAGCACCAATGAGCAGTTCTTC.

This clonotype occurred a few times. V usage is TRBV7-8 and J usage is TRBJ2-6; TRBD1 aligns across 7 bases. Germline CDR1 reads SGHVS; CDR2 reads FQNEAQ. The CDR3 loop spans 16 amino acids. With 1 base clipped from V and 8 bases from J, the junction kept 8 bases outside the gene matches. The CDR3 loop is CASSLDAGGRTNVLTF. CDR3 DNA sequence: TGTGCCAGCAGCTTAGACGCAGGGGGAAGGACCAACGTCCTGACTTTC.

The gene calls are TRBV2 and TRBJ2-7, with D possibly matching TRBD2 (5 bases). The CDR3 runs 14 residues. The V gene's germline CDR1 is SNHLY and CDR2 FYNNEI. V lost 7 bases, J lost 0 bases, and 13 bases lay in between. The CDR3 protein is CASTQQGSSYEQYV. CDR3 bases: TGTGCCAGCACCCAACAAGGGAGCTCCTACGAGCAGTACGTC.

This clonotype showed up just a few times. The CDR3 reads CSARRGQSYEQYF. The CDR3 nucleotides are TGCAGTGCTAGAAGGGGACAATCCTACGAGCAGTACTTC. The chain carries TRBV20-1 and TRBJ2-7, with D maybe TRBD1 (6 bases). The CDR3 is made up of 13 amino acids. Germline V gives CDR1 DFQATT, CDR2 SNEGSKA (reference sequence). V lost 2 bases, J lost 1 base, and 9 bases lay in between.

This clonotype has ten or more counts. The chain combines TRBV29-1 with TRBJ1-3; D call uncertain. This CDR3 spans 12 amino acids. The V end lost 1 base, the J end lost 0 bases, and 1 base lay between the germline ends. Germline-derived CDR1 and CDR2 are SQVTM and ANQGSEA. The CDR3 DNA sequence: TGCAGCGTTGAAGGCTCTGGAAACACCATATATTTT. It specifies CSVEGSGNTIYF.

The chain links TRBV20-1 to TRBJ1-3, with 7 positions matching TRBD1. CDR1 DFQATT and CDR2 SNEGSKA come from the germline V gene (reference sequence). The trim removed 5 bases at V and 2 bases at J, leaving 9 bases unmatched. The CDR3 extends over 15 amino acids. CDR3 in DNA: TGCAGTGCTGGGGGGACCGACAGGGCTGGAAACACCATATATTTT. The encoded protein is CSAGGTDRAGNTIYF.

V gene TRBV12-3 or TRBV12-4 combines with J gene TRBJ1-5; 9 nucleotides match TRBD1. V lost 4 bases to trimming and J lost 5 bases; unmatched junction nucleotides: 3. CDR3 size: 14 residues. CDR3 region: CASSYRGRDQPQHF. The CDR3 DNA follows: TGTGCCAGCAGTTACAGGGGGCGCGATCAGCCCCAGCATTTT.

The chain combines TRBV30 with TRBJ2-7; TRBD1 is a possible D gene (6 bases). Trimming left V 6 bases short and J 0 bases short, with 9 bases between. The germline V gene has CDR1 GTSNPN and CDR2 SVGIG (reference sequence). There are 12 residues in the CDR3. CDR3 nucleotide sequence: TGTGCCTGCCAGGGGAGCTCCTACGAGCAGTACTTC. Protein: CACQGSSYEQYF.

The gene calls are TRBV5-6 and TRBJ1-1; D not resolved. V was clipped by 4 bases and J by 11 bases, with 15 bases between them. This CDR3 has 12 amino acids. CDR1 SGHDT and CDR2 YYEEEE come from the germline V gene. CDR3 sequence: CASSTISGRAFF. CDR3 nucleotide sequence: TGTGCCAGCAGCACGATCAGCGGTCGGGCTTTCTTT.

This chain uses TRBV14 with TRBJ2-7; D not certain. This CDR3 spans 15 amino acids. Germline CDR1 is SGHDN and CDR2 is FVKESK. With 1 base removed from V and 7 bases from J, the gap between germline ends came to 17 bases. Here the CDR3 DNA reads TGTGCCAGCAGCCAAGCTTTGGCCCCCCTCGGGGAGCAGTACGTC. Its translation is CASSQALAPLGEQYV.

This clonotype appeared many times. V gene TRBV5-1 combines with J gene TRBJ1-1, with 8 bases fitting TRBD1. Trimming took 2 bases from V and 1 from J; bases not matched to a gene: 4. The length of the CDR3 is 15 residues. CDR1 and CDR2 from the germline V gene are SGHRS and YFSETQ. The CDR3 nucleotides are TGCGCCAGCAGCTTAAGGACAGGGCAGAACACTGAAGCTTTCTTT. Amino acid sequence: CASSLRTGQNTEAFF.

This chain links TRBV28 with TRBJ2-3; the D is unclear. CDR3 length: 12 residues. The ends were cut back, 4 bases at V and 5 bases at J, with 7 bases in the middle. The germline CDR1 and CDR2 sequences are MDHEN and SYDVKM. The CDR3 protein is CASSYEKDTQYF. The CDR3 DNA is TGTGCCAGCAGTTATGAGAAAGATACGCAGTATTTT.

The chain is built from TRBV5-1 and TRBJ2-1; unclear D gene. Germline lookup yields CDR1 SGHRS and CDR2 YFSETQ. V lost 3 bases and J 2 bases, leaving 12 bases between the germline ends. This CDR3 region has 15 residues. CDR3 bases: TGCGCCAGCAGCTCGGACCCACTCCCCTACAATGAGCAGTTCTTC. Translated, it gives CASSSDPLPYNEQFF.